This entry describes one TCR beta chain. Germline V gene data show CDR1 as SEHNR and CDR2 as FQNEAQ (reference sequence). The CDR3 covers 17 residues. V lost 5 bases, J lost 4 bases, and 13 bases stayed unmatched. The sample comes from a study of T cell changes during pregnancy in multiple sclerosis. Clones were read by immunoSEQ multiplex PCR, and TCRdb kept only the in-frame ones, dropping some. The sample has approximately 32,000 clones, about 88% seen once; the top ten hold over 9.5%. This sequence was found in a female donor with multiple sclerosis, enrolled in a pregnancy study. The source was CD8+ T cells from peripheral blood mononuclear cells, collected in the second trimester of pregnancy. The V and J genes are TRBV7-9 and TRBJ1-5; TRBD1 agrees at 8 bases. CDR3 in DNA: TGTGCCAGCAGCGGAAGGACAGGGAGGTCCCCTAATCAGCCCCAGCATTTT. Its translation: CASSGRTGRSPNQPQHF.